The rows below give T cell receptor beta chains drawn from one sample of a study of radiotherapy plus CTLA-4 blockade in lung cancer. Only in-frame clones appear in the TCRdb table, and some are missing; sequencing was by immunoSEQ multiplex PCR. The repertoire holds around 70,000 clones, with about 80% as singletons. The sequences come from peripheral blood, collected from a patient treated with radiotherapy plus ipilimumab. The origin of the receptors is a human donor with non-small cell lung cancer who had a partial response to radiotherapy plus ipilimumab. Both conserved end residues are part of each CDR3. The order of the fields is clone size, V gene, J gene, D gene, CDR3 protein, CDR3 DNA. D genes are given only for firm matches. Clone size appears in some rows only: once, few, many, or a class for an expanded clone.

abundance: .; v_gene: TRBV5-5; j_gene: TRBJ2-5; d_gene: .; CDR3aa: CASSNRAQETQYF; CDR3nt: TGTGCCAGCAGCAACAGGGCACAAGAGACCCAGTACTTC
abundance: .; v_gene: TRBV19; j_gene: TRBJ2-3; d_gene: TRBD1; CDR3aa: CASSPPRDRGTDTQYF; CDR3nt: TGTGCCAGTAGTCCCCCCCGGGACAGGGGGACAGATACGCAGTATTTT
abundance: .; v_gene: TRBV5-1; j_gene: TRBJ2-7; d_gene: TRBD2; CDR3aa: CASSLTREVTYEQYF; CDR3nt: TGCGCCAGCAGCTTGACGCGGGAGGTTACCTACGAGCAGTACTTC
abundance: .; v_gene: TRBV9; j_gene: TRBJ1-1; d_gene: TRBD1; CDR3aa: CASSPGQGSTEAFF; CDR3nt: TGTGCCAGCAGCCCCGGACAGGGTAGTACTGAAGCTTTCTTT
abundance: .; v_gene: TRBV9; j_gene: TRBJ2-7; d_gene: TRBD2; CDR3aa: CASSVGSSGYEQYF; CDR3nt: TGTGCCAGCAGCGTAGGTTCTAGCGGATACGAGCAGTACTTC
abundance: .; v_gene: TRBV7-9; j_gene: TRBJ2-3; d_gene: TRBD1; CDR3aa: CASSPGDRSTDTQYF; CDR3nt: TGTGCCAGCAGCCCCGGGGACAGGAGCACAGATACGCAGTATTTT
abundance: .; v_gene: TRBV2; j_gene: TRBJ2-7; d_gene: .; CDR3aa: CASSWRASYEQYF; CDR3nt: TGTGCCAGCAGTTGGCGGGCCTCCTACGAGCAGTACTTC
abundance: .; v_gene: TRBV15; j_gene: TRBJ2-5; d_gene: TRBD2; CDR3aa: CATSLGRLAGRETQYF; CDR3nt: TGTGCCACCAGCCTCGGGCGACTAGCGGGAAGGGAGACCCAGTACTTC
abundance: .; v_gene: TRBV19; j_gene: TRBJ2-7; d_gene: TRBD2; CDR3aa: CASSIPGTSTSEQYF; CDR3nt: TGTGCCAGTAGTATCCCCGGGACTAGTACATCCGAGCAGTACTTC
abundance: .; v_gene: TRBV5-4; j_gene: TRBJ2-5; d_gene: TRBD1; CDR3aa: CASSSDRVETQYF; CDR3nt: TGTGCCAGCAGCTCCGACAGGGTCGAGACCCAGTACTTC
abundance: .; v_gene: TRBV27; j_gene: TRBJ2-3; d_gene: .; CDR3aa: CASSPSWGRGTDTQYF; CDR3nt: TGTGCCAGCAGTCCCTCCTGGGGGCGAGGAACAGATACGCAGTATTTT
abundance: .; v_gene: TRBV30; j_gene: TRBJ2-3; d_gene: .; CDR3aa: CAWSVIGAADTQYF; CDR3nt: TGTGCCTGGAGTGTAATAGGGGCCGCAGATACGCAGTATTTT
abundance: .; v_gene: TRBV29-1; j_gene: TRBJ2-1; d_gene: .; CDR3aa: CSVDSDEQFF; CDR3nt: TGCAGCGTTGATAGCGATGAGCAGTTCTTC
abundance: .; v_gene: TRBV28; j_gene: TRBJ2-1; d_gene: TRBD2; CDR3aa: CASSFLQREYNEQFF; CDR3nt: TGTGCCAGCAGTTTCCTTCAGCGGGAGTACAATGAGCAGTTCTTC
abundance: .; v_gene: TRBV29-1; j_gene: TRBJ2-5; d_gene: .; CDR3aa: CSVGADRGETQYF; CDR3nt: TGCAGCGTTGGTGCCGACCGGGGGGAGACCCAGTACTTC
abundance: .; v_gene: TRBV5-1; j_gene: TRBJ2-3; d_gene: TRBD2; CDR3aa: CASSPLQGPREGTQYF; CDR3nt: TGCGCCAGCAGCCCATTACAGGGCCCCCGGGAGGGTACGCAGTATTTT
abundance: .; v_gene: TRBV29-1; j_gene: TRBJ1-2; d_gene: TRBD1; CDR3aa: CSVRQGNYGYTF; CDR3nt: TGCAGCGTTCGACAGGGGAACTATGGCTACACCTTC
abundance: .; v_gene: TRBV2; j_gene: TRBJ1-1; d_gene: .; CDR3aa: CARQEPNTEAFF; CDR3nt: TGTGCCAGACAGGAACCGAACACTGAAGCTTTCTTT
abundance: few; v_gene: TRBV15; j_gene: TRBJ2-1; d_gene: TRBD2; CDR3aa: CATSPRPSGRNNEQFF; CDR3nt: TGTGCCACCAGCCCTCGTCCTAGCGGGAGGAACAATGAGCAGTTCTTC
abundance: .; v_gene: TRBV11-2; j_gene: TRBJ2-4; d_gene: .; CDR3aa: CASSSPSTKNIQYF; CDR3nt: TGTGCCAGCAGCTCCCCCTCGACTAAAAACATTCAGTACTTC
abundance: .; v_gene: TRBV5-1; j_gene: TRBJ1-1; d_gene: TRBD1; CDR3aa: CASSAASGTVNTEAFF; CDR3nt: TGCGCCAGCAGCGCAGCATCCGGGACAGTGAACACTGAAGCTTTCTTT
abundance: .; v_gene: TRBV28; j_gene: TRBJ2-3; d_gene: TRBD2; CDR3aa: CASSRDSAGGPDTQYF; CDR3nt: TGTGCCAGCAGCCGGGACAGCGCGGGAGGGCCAGATACGCAGTATTTT
abundance: .; v_gene: TRBV11-2; j_gene: TRBJ1-3; d_gene: .; CDR3aa: CASSPTQGNTIYF; CDR3nt: TGTGCCAGCAGCCCCACACAGGGAAACACCATATATTTT
abundance: .; v_gene: TRBV19; j_gene: TRBJ2-7; d_gene: TRBD2; CDR3aa: CASSIPGSGTYEQYF; CDR3nt: TGTGCCAGTAGTATTCCCGGTAGCGGGACCTACGAGCAGTACTTC
abundance: .; v_gene: TRBV27; j_gene: TRBJ2-4; d_gene: .; CDR3aa: CASSPLSLQAKNIQYF; CDR3nt: TGTGCCAGCAGCCCCTTGAGTCTCCAAGCCAAAAACATTCAGTACTTC
abundance: .; v_gene: TRBV5-1; j_gene: TRBJ2-7; d_gene: .; CDR3aa: CASSLGPGILSSYEQYF; CDR3nt: TGCGCCAGCAGCTTGGGACCCGGGATACTTAGCTCCTACGAGCAGTACTTC
abundance: .; v_gene: TRBV7-8; j_gene: TRBJ2-5; d_gene: .; CDR3aa: CASSRSRETQYF; CDR3nt: TGTGCCAGCAGCCGGTCCCGAGAGACCCAGTACTTC
abundance: once; v_gene: TRBV28; j_gene: TRBJ1-5; d_gene: .; CDR3aa: CASSLGVNNQPQHF; CDR3nt: TGTGCCAGCAGTCTCGGGGTAAACAATCAGCCCCAGCATTTT
abundance: .; v_gene: TRBV30; j_gene: TRBJ1-5; d_gene: TRBD1; CDR3aa: CACKTGVGGNQPQHF; CDR3nt: TGTGCCTGTAAGACAGGGGTTGGAGGCAATCAGCCCCAGCATTTT
abundance: .; v_gene: TRBV5-1; j_gene: TRBJ2-6; d_gene: TRBD1; CDR3aa: CASSLPLTGVGTGANVLTF; CDR3nt: TGCGCCAGCAGCCTTCCCCTTACAGGGGTGGGAACTGGGGCCAACGTCCTGACTTTC
abundance: .; v_gene: TRBV27; j_gene: TRBJ2-5; d_gene: .; CDR3aa: CASSIQGGPHVQYF; CDR3nt: TGTGCCAGCAGCATCCAGGGGGGACCCCACGTCCAGTACTTC
abundance: .; v_gene: TRBV6-6; j_gene: TRBJ1-1; d_gene: .; CDR3aa: CASSYRLSNTEAFF; CDR3nt: TGTGCCAGCAGTTACCGTCTGTCGAACACTGAAGCTTTCTTT
abundance: .; v_gene: TRBV11-2; j_gene: TRBJ2-1; d_gene: TRBD2; CDR3aa: CASSSRLAGDVHEQFF; CDR3nt: TGTGCCAGCAGCTCCCGACTAGCGGGAGATGTACATGAGCAGTTCTTC
abundance: .; v_gene: TRBV30; j_gene: TRBJ2-5; d_gene: TRBD1; CDR3aa: CAWSVGTGKYF; CDR3nt: TGTGCCTGGAGTGTAGGGACAGGGAAGTACTTC
abundance: few; v_gene: TRBV4-1; j_gene: TRBJ1-1; d_gene: .; CDR3aa: CASSQERDTAAFF; CDR3nt: TGCGCCAGCAGCCAAGAGAGGGACACTGCCGCTTTCTTT
abundance: .; v_gene: TRBV19; j_gene: TRBJ1-4; d_gene: .; CDR3aa: CATNRVANEKLFF; CDR3nt: TGTGCCACCAACAGGGTGGCTAATGAAAAACTGTTTTTT
abundance: .; v_gene: TRBV18; j_gene: TRBJ2-2; d_gene: TRBD2; CDR3aa: CASSPLDMTAGGDTGELFF; CDR3nt: TGTGCCAGCTCACCACTCGATATGACGGCGGGAGGGGACACCGGGGAGCTGTTTTTT